The 20 T cell receptor beta chains listed next were all sequenced from one sample in a study of cytomegalovirus exposure and HLA in healthy donors. The PCR was carried out with 60 Vbeta primers and 13 Jbeta primers. Here immunoSEQ multiplex PCR was the method, and the copy in TCRdb shows in-frame clones only, minus some. Of fewer than 110,000 clones in the sample, 74% were seen once. Sequenced input: PBMCs. The receptors were gathered from a woman in her thirties or forties in good health and CMV-seropositive.

The chain has TRBV18 and TRBJ1-1, with D hard to call. Between the trimmed V and J ends, which lost 2 bases and 5 bases, there was a span of 24 bases. The CDR3 is made up of 18 amino acids. Germline V CDR1 and CDR2: KGHSH, LQKENI. The CDR3 is CASSPSIVLGEGRTEAFF. The CDR3 nucleotides are TGTGCCAGCTCACCATCGATCGTATTGGGAGAGGGAAGGACTGAAGCTTTCTTT.

The genes are TRBV30 and TRBJ2-6; 9 bases fit TRBD1. Germline assignment: CDR1 GTSNPN and CDR2 SVGIG (reference sequence). Trimming took 5 bases from V and 0 from J; bases not matched to a gene: 8. CDR3 size: 17 residues. The CDR3 coding sequence is TGTGCCTGGGAGACACAGGGGGCGAACTCTGGGGCCAACGTCCTGACTTTC. This gives the protein CAWETQGANSGANVLTF.

This clone was found a few times. V is TRBV29-1 and J is TRBJ2-5, with 8 bases that match TRBD1. The germline V gene encodes CDR1 SQVTM and CDR2 ANQGSEA. The length of the CDR3 is 13 residues. The ends lost 3 bases at V and 5 bases at J; junction bases unmatched: 5. DNA of the CDR3: TGCAGCGTTGATAGACAGGGGTGGGAGACCCAGTACTTC. This encodes CSVDRQGWETQYF.

The gene calls are TRBV5-1 and TRBJ1-1; no firm D call. Germline-derived CDR1 and CDR2 are SGHRS and YFSETQ. Trimming shortened V by 0 bases and J by 2 bases, and 5 bases separated the two germline ends. The CDR3 is made up of 13 amino acids. The CDR3 DNA reads as TGCGCCAGCAGCTTGGAACAAAACACTGAAGCTTTCTTT. As protein: CASSLEQNTEAFF.

The V call is TRBV12-1, the J call TRBJ2-7; the DNA was not compared with TRBD2, the D call given in the table. TRBV12-1 is a pseudogene segment. The CDR3 length is 16 residues. In nucleotides, the CDR3 is TGTGCCAGCAGCCTCCCCCTGGGGGGGGTCTTCTACGAGCAGTACTTC. Encoded protein: CASSLPLGGVFYEQYF.

The rearrangement links TRBV18 to TRBJ2-1; 8 bases are a match to TRBD1. V gave up 7 bases and J gave up 10 bases; unmatched junction bases: 15. Looked up from germline, CDR1 is KGHSH and CDR2 is LQKENI. This CDR3 comprises 15 residues. CDR3 in DNA: TGTGCCAGCTACACCAGGGCAGGGGGCGCTTGGGAGCAGTTCTTC. The encoded protein is CASYTRAGGAWEQFF.

V gene TRBV4-1 combines with J gene TRBJ1-2; TRBD1 matches at 8 bases. The CDR3 has 15 residues. The V segment lost 3 bases and the J segment 4 bases; nucleotides outside the gene matches: 7. Looked up from germline, CDR1 is MGHRA and CDR2 is YSYEKL. In DNA, the CDR3 is TGCGCCAGCAGCCATGGGACAGGAGGTTCCTATGGCTACACCTTC. This codes for CASSHGTGGSYGYTF.

This clone was seen a handful of times. This CDR3 reads CASSRGTSGGGLVETQYF. CDR3 coding DNA: TGTGCCAGCAGCCGAGGGACTAGCGGGGGGGGTCTTGTGGAGACCCAGTACTTC. The V gene is TRBV7-2, the J gene TRBJ2-5; TRBD2 matches at 16 bases. Trimming removed 5 bases from V and 5 bases from J; junction bases left unmatched: 11. CDR3 length: 18 residues. Germline lookup yields CDR1 SGHTA and CDR2 FQGNSA.

J is TRBJ1-1 and V is TRBV7-8; D is ambiguous. The CDR3 totals 15 residues. The V end was cut by 5 bases, the J end by 0 bases, with 13 bases between. Germline-derived CDR1 and CDR2 are SGHVS and FQNEAQ. CDR3 coding DNA: TGTGCCAGCAGCACTAAAGTCCGGGTGAACACTGAAGCTTTCTTT. It yields the protein CASSTKVRVNTEAFF.

This clone appeared a single time. The chain employs TRBV25-1 and TRBJ1-2; D unclear. This CDR3 contains 13 residues. The V gene's germline CDR1 is MGHDK and CDR2 SYGVNS. Trimming took 6 bases from V and 2 from J, leaving 10 bases between them. CDR3: CASREDGNYGYTF. As DNA, the CDR3 is TGTGCCAGCAGGGAGGACGGAAACTATGGCTACACCTTC.

This sequence joins TRBV2 and TRBJ1-2, with D hard to call. V gave up 4 bases and J gave up 4 bases, with 10 bases separating them. CDR3 length equals 13 residues. CDR1 is SNHLY, CDR2 FYNNEI, per germline. The DNA of the CDR3 is TGTGCCAGCAGTGTGGGAGGGAGCTATGGCTACACCTTC. It translates to CASSVGGSYGYTF.

This clone occurred once. The J gene is TRBJ2-3, the V gene TRBV10-3, with 11 nucleotides matching TRBD2. V trimming: 6 bases; J trimming: 0 bases; junction bases outside the gene matches: 2. CDR1 ENHRY and CDR2 SYGVKD come from the germline V gene. This CDR3 spans 15 amino acids. In DNA, the CDR3 is TGTGCCATCAGCGGGACTAGCGGTAGCACAGATACGCAGTATTTT. Residues: CAISGTSGSTDTQYF.

This clone was seen only once. The chain combines TRBV5-4 with TRBJ1-2; D is perhaps TRBD1 (6 bases). V lost 2 bases and J 5 bases, leaving 10 bases between the germline ends. Germline-derived CDR1 and CDR2 are SGHNT and YYREEE (reference sequence). The CDR3 sequence is 13 residues long. CDR3 nucleotides: TGTGCCAGCAGCTTCGGGGGGGCTTATGGCTACACCTTC. This gives the protein CASSFGGAYGYTF.

The chain links TRBV6-5 to TRBJ1-1, with D unresolved. Trimming pared 4 bases from V and 2 bases from J, leaving 5 bases between. The CDR3 sequence is 12 residues long. CDR1 and CDR2 from the germline V gene are MNHEY and SVGAGI. In DNA form, the CDR3 reads TGTGCCAGCAGTTCTTATAACACTGAAGCTTTCTTT. Translated, it gives CASSSYNTEAFF.

This clone was found a few times. J is TRBJ1-6 and V is TRBV18; D might be TRBD1 (5 bases). Trimming removed 0 bases at V and 10 bases at J, with 10 bases between. The CDR3 loop spans 14 amino acids. CDR1 KGHSH and CDR2 LQKENI come from the germline V gene. The CDR3 spells CASSPPGADSPLHF. DNA of the CDR3: TGTGCCAGCTCACCACCAGGGGCTGACTCACCCCTCCACTTT. Filled out from reference TRBV18 and TRBJ1-6, the complete variable domain reads NAGVMQNPRHLVRRRGQEARLRCSPMKGHSHVYWYRQLPEEGLKFMVYLQKENIIDESGMPKERFSAEFPKEGPSILRIQQVVRGDSAAYFCASSPPGADSPLHFGNGTRLTVT.

The chain carries TRBV7-2 and TRBJ1-1; D call uncertain. Germline loops: CDR1 SGHTA, CDR2 FQGNSA. CDR3 size: 15 residues. V was shortened by 0 bases and J by 0 bases, with 8 bases between the two germline ends. This CDR3 reads CASSLAPVMNTEAFF. The CDR3 DNA sequence: TGTGCCAGCAGCTTAGCGCCGGTCATGAACACTGAAGCTTTCTTT.

The gene calls are TRBV2 and TRBJ2-5; TRBD2 is a possible D gene (5 bases). The CDR3 loop spans 14 amino acids. Germline V gives CDR1 SNHLY, CDR2 FYNNEI. V was shortened by 6 bases and J by 1 base, with 12 bases between the two germline ends. CDR3 residues: CASRETSTQETQYF. The CDR3 region has the DNA TGTGCCAGCAGGGAAACTAGTACCCAAGAGACCCAGTACTTC. Based on the CDR3 plus reference TRBV2 and TRBJ2-5, the full variable domain is EPEVTQTPSHQVTQMGQEVILRCVPISNHLYFYWYRQILGQKVEFLVSFYNNEISEKSEIFDDQFSVERPDGSNFTLKIRSTKLEDSAMYFCASRETSTQETQYFGPGTRLLVL.

V is TRBV27 and J is TRBJ2-7; 9 bases match TRBD1. In germline, CDR1 is MNHEY, CDR2 SMNVEV (reference sequence). The CDR3 runs 14 residues. V was pared by 6 bases and J by 4 bases, with 7 bases of the junction left unmatched. In DNA, the CDR3 is TGTGCCAGCAGAAGGACAGGGGTTGGTTACGAGCAGTACTTC. Its translation: CASRRTGVGYEQYF.

The chain joins TRBV4-1 to TRBJ2-2; 9 bases line up with TRBD1. The CDR3 is made up of 17 amino acids. The trim removed 3 bases at V and 4 bases at J, leaving 9 bases unmatched. Germline V gene sequence: CDR1 MGHRA, CDR2 YSYEKL. The CDR3 here is CASSQSLTGGRTGELFF. For the CDR3, the DNA is TGCGCCAGCAGCCAGTCCTTGACAGGGGGACGCACCGGGGAGCTGTTTTTT.

This chain links TRBV2 with TRBJ1-4; 7 nucleotides line up with TRBD1. V shed 3 bases, J shed 6 bases, and the junction held 7 bases outside the gene matches. Germline CDR1 SNHLY, CDR2 FYNNEI. This CDR3 has 15 amino acids. The CDR3 sequence is CASSETGSPYEKLFF. The DNA for the CDR3 is TGTGCCAGCAGTGAGACAGGGAGCCCTTATGAAAAACTGTTTTTT. Based on the CDR3 plus reference TRBV2 and TRBJ1-4, the full variable domain is EPEVTQTPSHQVTQMGQEVILRCVPISNHLYFYWYRQILGQKVEFLVSFYNNEISEKSEIFDDQFSVERPDGSNFTLKIRSTKLEDSAMYFCASSETGSPYEKLFFGSGTQLSVL.